The subject of this entry is one T cell receptor (beta chain). As yet, its antigen is unknown. This specimen includes other DNA sequences encoding the same CDR3. Germline loops: CDR1 MNHEY, CDR2 SVGAGI. This CDR3 has 11 residues. V was clipped by 3 bases and J by 5 bases, with 4 bases between them. Only in-frame clones appear in the TCRdb table, and some are missing; sequencing was by immunoSEQ multiplex PCR. The data contain 2 million to 2.5 million clones, approximately 96% of them singletons. This sample was included in a study of shared clonotypes between healthy human individuals. Findings of the study overall: Several donors showed sharing of 4.5% to 5% of naive CD4 clonotypes. Collection of samples was limited to blood; tissue repertoires likely differ.

The receptor comes from a man aged 18 to 35 in good health. The source material was naive CD4+ T cells sorted from blood. Subset reported: CD45RA+ positively selected. The rearrangement uses TRBV6-5 and TRBJ2-5; no firm D call. The CDR3 reads CASSYLETQYF. The DNA of the CDR3 is TGTGCCAGCAGTTATTTGGAGACCCAGTACTTC.